This is a list of T cell receptor beta chains from one sample in a study of blood T cells in healthy people across ages. TCRdb re-derived calls from the 5' RACE reads in MiXCR, one entry per CDR3 protein. This table has around 870,000 distinct CDR3 sequences, roughly 26% appearing once. Sequenced material: blood. All receptors come from an elderly woman in good health. The CDR3 runs from the conserved cysteine through the conserved F or W. Each record gives: D gene, V gene, clone size, J gene, CDR3 protein, CDR3 DNA. The D gene is left open where the match is weak. Clone size, where shown, is once, few, many, or a class for clones that have expanded.

NA	TRBV6-5	NA	TRBJ1-5	CASSGGRPNQPQHF	TGTGCCAGCAGTGGAGGACGGCCCAATCAGCCCCAGCATTTT
NA	TRBV7-2	many	TRBJ2-5	CASSLGPWANQETQYF	TGTGCCAGCAGCTTAGGGCCATGGGCGAACCAAGAGACCCAGTACTTC
NA	TRBV5-4	NA	TRBJ2-7	CASSSNRGGFSYEQYF	TGTGCCAGCAGCTCGAACCGAGGGGGGTTCTCCTACGAGCAGTACTTC
TRBD1	TRBV7-2	NA	TRBJ2-3	CASSLRRQGGTDTQYF	TGTGCCAGCAGCTTAAGACGGCAGGGGGGCACAGATACGCAGTATTTT
NA	TRBV20-1	few	TRBJ2-7	CSASIYSLGKSYEQYF	TGCAGTGCTAGTATATACAGCCTGGGGAAATCCTACGAGCAGTACTTC
NA	TRBV20-1	NA	TRBJ2-5	CKATPFRGTQYF	TGCAAGGCCACCCCCTTTCGGGGGACCCAGTACTTC
NA	TRBV28	NA	TRBJ1-5	CASELTGFNQPQHF	TGTGCCAGCGAGTTAACGGGTTTCAATCAGCCCCAGCATTTT
NA	TRBV15	few	TRBJ1-5	CAASRGGASNQPQHF	TGTGCCGCCAGCAGAGGCGGGGCAAGCAATCAGCCCCAGCATTTT
TRBD1	TRBV7-9	many	TRBJ2-7	CAGGQGPGGSYEQYF	TGTGCCGGGGGACAGGGGCCCGGAGGGAGCTACGAGCAGTACTTC
NA	TRBV7-9	NA	TRBJ1-6	CVSSLLSRDSPLHF	TGTGTCAGCAGCTTATTGAGCAGGGATTCACCCCTCCACTTT
TRBD2	TRBV6-2/TRBV6-3	many	TRBJ2-5	CASHLGLAGQETQYF	TGTGCCAGCCACCTGGGACTAGCAGGACAAGAGACCCAGTACTTC